This record covers a single T cell receptor beta chain. These data come from a study of blood T cell repertoires in COVID-19. Original handling: Estimation of nucleated cell counts relied on the amplification of reference gene primers. Method: immunoSEQ multiplex PCR; TCRdb's copy keeps in-frame clones and lacks some. That table supplies the V and J calls and clone size; D and trimming were determined from the DNA. The table lists about 75,000 clones, 87% of them singletons, with roughly 6.1% in the top ten. This CDR3 has 12 amino acids. V lost 6 bases, J lost 4 bases, and 9 bases lay in between. The chain joins TRBV12-3 or TRBV12-4 to TRBJ2-5, with D hard to call. This TCR was recovered from a woman between 50 and 59 years old with acute or convalescent COVID-19. Material for sequencing was peripheral blood. As DNA, the CDR3 is TGTGCCAGCAGCGAAGTACTAGAGACCCAGTACTTC. It specifies CASSEVLETQYF.